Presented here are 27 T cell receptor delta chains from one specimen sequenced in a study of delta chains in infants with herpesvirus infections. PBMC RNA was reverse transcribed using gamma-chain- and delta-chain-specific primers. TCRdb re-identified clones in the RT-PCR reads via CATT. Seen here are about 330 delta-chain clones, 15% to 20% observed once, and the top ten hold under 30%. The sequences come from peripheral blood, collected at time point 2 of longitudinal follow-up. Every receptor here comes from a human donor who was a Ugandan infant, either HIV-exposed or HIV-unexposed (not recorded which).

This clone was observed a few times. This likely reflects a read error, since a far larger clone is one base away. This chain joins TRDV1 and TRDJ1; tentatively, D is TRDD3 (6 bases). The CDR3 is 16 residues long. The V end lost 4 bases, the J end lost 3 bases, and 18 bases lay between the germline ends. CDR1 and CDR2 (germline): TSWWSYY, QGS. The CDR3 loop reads CALGVSTGPYADKLIF. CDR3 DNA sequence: TGTGCTCTTGGGGTTAGTACTGGGCCTTACGCCGATAAACTCATCTTT.

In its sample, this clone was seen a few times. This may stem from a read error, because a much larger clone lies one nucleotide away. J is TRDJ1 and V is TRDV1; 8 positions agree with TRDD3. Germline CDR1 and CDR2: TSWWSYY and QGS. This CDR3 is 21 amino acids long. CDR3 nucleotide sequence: TGTGCTCTTGGGGAACTAGCTGAAGAAGGTGGGGGATGTTCGTACACCGATAAACGCATCTTT. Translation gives CALGELAEEGGGCSYTDKRIF.

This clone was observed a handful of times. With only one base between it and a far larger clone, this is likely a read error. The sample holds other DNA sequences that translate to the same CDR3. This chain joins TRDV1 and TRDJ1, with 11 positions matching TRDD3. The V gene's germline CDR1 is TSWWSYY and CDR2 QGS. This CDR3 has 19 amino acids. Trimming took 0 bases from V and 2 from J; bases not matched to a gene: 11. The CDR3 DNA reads TGTGCTCTTGGGGAACTCGTCGCCTGGGGGATACCGCGGACCGATAAACTCATCTTT. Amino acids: CALGELVAWGIPRTDKLIF.

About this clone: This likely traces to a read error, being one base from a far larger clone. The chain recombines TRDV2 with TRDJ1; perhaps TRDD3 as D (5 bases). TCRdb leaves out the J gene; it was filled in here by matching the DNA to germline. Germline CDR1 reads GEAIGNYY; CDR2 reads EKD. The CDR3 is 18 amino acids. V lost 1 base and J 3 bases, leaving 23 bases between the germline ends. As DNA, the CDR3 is TGTGCCTGTGACACAAGGGGACTCGCGAACCACACAGCCGATAAACTCATCTTT. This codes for CACDTRGLANHTADKLIF.

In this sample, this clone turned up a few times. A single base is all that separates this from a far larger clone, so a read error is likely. CDR3 nucleotide sequence: TGTGCTCTTGGGGAAGTAGGGTCCCAGCGCTCCCCTTTTCTGGGGGATACTGATGTAGATAAACTCATCTTT. Protein product: CALGEVGSQRSPFLGDTDVDKLIF. V usage is TRDV1 and J usage is TRDJ1, with 11 positions matching TRDD3. From germline, CDR1 is TSWWSYY and CDR2 QGS. The V segment lost 2 bases and the J segment 5 bases; nucleotides outside the gene matches: 31. The CDR3 has 24 residues.

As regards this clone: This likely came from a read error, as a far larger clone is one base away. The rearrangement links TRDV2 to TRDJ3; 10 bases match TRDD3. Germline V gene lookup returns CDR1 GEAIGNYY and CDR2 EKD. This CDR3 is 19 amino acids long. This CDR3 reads CARDTVLGDLSWDTRQMFF. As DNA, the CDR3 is TGTGCCCGTGACACGGTACTGGGGGATCTCTCCTGGGACACCCGACAGATGTTTTTC.

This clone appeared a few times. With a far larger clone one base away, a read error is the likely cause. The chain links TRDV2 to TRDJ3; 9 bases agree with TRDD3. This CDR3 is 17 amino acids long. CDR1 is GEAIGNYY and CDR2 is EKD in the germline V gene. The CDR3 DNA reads TGTGCCTGTGACATACTGGGGGACTCCTGGGACACCCAACAGATGTTTTTC. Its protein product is CACDILGDSWDTQQMFF.

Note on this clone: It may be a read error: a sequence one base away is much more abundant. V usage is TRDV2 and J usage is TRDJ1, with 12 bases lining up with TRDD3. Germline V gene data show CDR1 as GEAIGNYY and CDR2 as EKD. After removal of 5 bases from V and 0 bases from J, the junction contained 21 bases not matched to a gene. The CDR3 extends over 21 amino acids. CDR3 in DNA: TGTGCCTGTGTCCGACAGCCTGGGGGATACGACTCACTCTTAAACACCGATAAACTCATCTTT. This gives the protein CACVRQPGGYDSLLNTDKLIF.

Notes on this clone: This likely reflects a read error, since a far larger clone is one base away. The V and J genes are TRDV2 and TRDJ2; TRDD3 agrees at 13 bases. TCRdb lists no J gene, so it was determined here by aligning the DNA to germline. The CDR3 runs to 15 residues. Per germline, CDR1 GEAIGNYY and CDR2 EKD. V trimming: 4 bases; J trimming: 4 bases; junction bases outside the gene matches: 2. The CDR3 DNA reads TGTGCCTGTGATACTGGGGGATACGAGACAGCACAACTCTTCTTT. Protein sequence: CACDTGGYETAQLFF.

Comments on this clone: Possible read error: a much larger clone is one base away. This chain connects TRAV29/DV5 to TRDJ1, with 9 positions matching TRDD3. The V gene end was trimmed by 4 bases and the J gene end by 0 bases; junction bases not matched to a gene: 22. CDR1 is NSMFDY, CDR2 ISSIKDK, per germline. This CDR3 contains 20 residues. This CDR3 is CAALTRGEWGITGYTDKLIF. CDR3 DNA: TGTGCAGCACTTACCCGCGGTGAATGGGGGATAACCGGGTACACCGATAAACTCATCTTT.

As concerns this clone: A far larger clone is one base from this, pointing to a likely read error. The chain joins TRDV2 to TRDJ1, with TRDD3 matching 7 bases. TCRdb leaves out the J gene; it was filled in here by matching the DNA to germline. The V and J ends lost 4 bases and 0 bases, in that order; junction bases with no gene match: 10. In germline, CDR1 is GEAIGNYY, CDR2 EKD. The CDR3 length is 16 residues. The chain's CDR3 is CACEALGGINTDKLIF. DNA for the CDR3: TGTGCCTGTGAGGCCCTGGGGGGGATTAACACCGATAAACTCATCTTT.

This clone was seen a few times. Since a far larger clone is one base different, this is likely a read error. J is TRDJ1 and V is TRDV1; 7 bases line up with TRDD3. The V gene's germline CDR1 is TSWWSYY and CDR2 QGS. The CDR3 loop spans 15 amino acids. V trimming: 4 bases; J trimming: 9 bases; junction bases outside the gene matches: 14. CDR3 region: CALGVLHLWDTELIF. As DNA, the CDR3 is TGTGCTCTTGGGGTTCTCCACTTATGGGATACTGAACTCATCTTT.

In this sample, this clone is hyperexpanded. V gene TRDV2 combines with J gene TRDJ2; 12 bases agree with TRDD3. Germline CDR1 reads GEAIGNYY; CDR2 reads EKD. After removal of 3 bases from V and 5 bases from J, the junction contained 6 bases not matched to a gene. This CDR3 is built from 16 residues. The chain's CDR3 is CACDVLGDTHTAQLFF. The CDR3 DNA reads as TGTGCCTGTGACGTCCTGGGGGATACGCATACAGCACAACTCTTCTTT.

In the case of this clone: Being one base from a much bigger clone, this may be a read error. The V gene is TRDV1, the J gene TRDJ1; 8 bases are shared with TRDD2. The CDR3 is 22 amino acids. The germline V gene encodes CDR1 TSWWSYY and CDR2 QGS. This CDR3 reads CALGEGSSYRRGREFRTDKRIF. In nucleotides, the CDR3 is TGTGCTCTTGGGGAGGGATCTTCCTACAGAAGGGGAAGGGAATTTCGGACCGATAAACGCATCTTT.

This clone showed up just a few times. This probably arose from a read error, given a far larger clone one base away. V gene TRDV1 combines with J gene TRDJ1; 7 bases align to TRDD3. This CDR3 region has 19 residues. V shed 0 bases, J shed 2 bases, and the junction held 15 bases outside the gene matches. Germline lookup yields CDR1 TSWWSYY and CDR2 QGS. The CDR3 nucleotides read TGTGCTCTTGGGGAACTCGTCGCCTGGGGGTTACCACGGACCGATAAACTCATCTTT. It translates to CALGELVAWGLPRTDKLIF.

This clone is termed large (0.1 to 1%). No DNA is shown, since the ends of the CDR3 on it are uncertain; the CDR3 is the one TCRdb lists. CDR3 sequence: CSSYAGSADALRFWGIGTDKLIF. The J gene is given as TRDJ1, and the V gene is not called; the D call TRDD3 from the table was never checked on the DNA. The CDR3 spans 23 residues, counting both ends.

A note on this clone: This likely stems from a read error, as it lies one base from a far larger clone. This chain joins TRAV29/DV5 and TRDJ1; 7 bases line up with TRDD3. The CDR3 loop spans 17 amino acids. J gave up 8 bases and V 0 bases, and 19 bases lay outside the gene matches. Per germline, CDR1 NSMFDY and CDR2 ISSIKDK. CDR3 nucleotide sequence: TGTGCAGCAAGCGAGTCCGGGCCGACTTCCCCTGGGGGGAAACTCATCTTT. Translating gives CAASESGPTSPGGKLIF. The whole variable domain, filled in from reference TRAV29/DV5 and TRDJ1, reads DQQVKQNSPSLSVQEGRISILNCDYTNSMFDYFLWYKKYPAEGPTFLISISSIKDKNEDGRFTVFLNKSAKHLSLHIVPSQPGDSAVYFCAASESGPTSPGGKLIFGKGTRVTVEP.

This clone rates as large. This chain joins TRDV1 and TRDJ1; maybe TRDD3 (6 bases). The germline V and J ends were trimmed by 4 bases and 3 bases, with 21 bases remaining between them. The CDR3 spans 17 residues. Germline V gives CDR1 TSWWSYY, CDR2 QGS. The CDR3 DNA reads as TGTGCTCTTGGGGCCCTAGGAGGGGGACCAGGCCCCGATAAACTCATCTTT. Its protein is CALGALGGGPGPDKLIF.

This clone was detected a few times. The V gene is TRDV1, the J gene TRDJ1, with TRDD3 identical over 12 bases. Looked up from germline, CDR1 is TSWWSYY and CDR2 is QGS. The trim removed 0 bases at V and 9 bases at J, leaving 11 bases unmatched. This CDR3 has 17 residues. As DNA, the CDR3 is TGTGCTCTTGGGGAACTGGGTGGATCACTGGGGGATACTGAACTCATCTTT. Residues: CALGELGGSLGDTELIF.

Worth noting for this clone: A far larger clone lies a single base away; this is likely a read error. The CDR3 sequence: CACDTGWGTCSWDTRQMFF. CDR3 nucleotides: TGTGCCTGTGACACCGGCTGGGGGACGTGCTCCTGGGACACCCGACAGATGTTTTTC. J is TRDJ3 and V is TRDV2; 8 bases align to TRDD3. The J gene, left out of TCRdb, was set here by checking the DNA against germline. The CDR3 runs 19 residues. Looked up from germline, CDR1 is GEAIGNYY and CDR2 is EKD. The V gene end was trimmed by 0 bases and the J gene end by 0 bases; junction bases not matched to a gene: 6.

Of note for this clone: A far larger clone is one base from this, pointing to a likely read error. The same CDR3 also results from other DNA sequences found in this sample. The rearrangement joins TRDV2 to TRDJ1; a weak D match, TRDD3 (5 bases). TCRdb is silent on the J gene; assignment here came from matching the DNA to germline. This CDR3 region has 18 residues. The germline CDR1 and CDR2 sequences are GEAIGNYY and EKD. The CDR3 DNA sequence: TGTGCATGTGACACAAGGGGACTCGCGAACCACACAACCGATAAACTCATCTTT. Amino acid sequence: CACDTRGLANHTTDKLIF.

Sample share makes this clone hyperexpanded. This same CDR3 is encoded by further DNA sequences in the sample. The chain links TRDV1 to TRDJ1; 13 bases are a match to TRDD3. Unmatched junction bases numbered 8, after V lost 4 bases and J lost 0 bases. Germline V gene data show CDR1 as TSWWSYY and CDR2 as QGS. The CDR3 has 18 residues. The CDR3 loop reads CALGAPLLGDTYTDKLIF. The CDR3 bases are TGTGCTCTTGGGGCCCCATTACTGGGGGATACGTACACCGATAAACTCATCTTT.

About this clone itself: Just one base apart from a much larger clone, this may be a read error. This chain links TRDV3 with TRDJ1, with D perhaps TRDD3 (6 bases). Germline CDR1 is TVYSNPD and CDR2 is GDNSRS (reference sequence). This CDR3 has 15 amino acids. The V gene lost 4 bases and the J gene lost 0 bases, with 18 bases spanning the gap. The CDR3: CAWYVQGIDTDKLIF. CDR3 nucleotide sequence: TGTGCCTGGTACGTGCAGGGGATTGACACCGATAAACTCATCTTT.

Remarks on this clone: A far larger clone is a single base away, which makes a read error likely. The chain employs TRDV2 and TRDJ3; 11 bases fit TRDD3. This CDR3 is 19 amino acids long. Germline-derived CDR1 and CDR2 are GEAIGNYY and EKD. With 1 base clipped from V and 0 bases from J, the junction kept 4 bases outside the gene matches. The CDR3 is CACDTVLGDISWDTRQMFF. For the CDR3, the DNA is TGTGCCTGTGACACGGTACTGGGGGATATCTCCTGGGACACCCGACAGATGTTTTTC.

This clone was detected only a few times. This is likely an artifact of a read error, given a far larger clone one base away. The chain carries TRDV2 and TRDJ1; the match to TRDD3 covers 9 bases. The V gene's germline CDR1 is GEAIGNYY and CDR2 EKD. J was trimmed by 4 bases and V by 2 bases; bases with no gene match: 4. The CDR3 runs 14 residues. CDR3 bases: TGTGCCTGTGACAGGCTGGGGGATGTCGATAAACTCATCTTT. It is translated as CACDRLGDVDKLIF.

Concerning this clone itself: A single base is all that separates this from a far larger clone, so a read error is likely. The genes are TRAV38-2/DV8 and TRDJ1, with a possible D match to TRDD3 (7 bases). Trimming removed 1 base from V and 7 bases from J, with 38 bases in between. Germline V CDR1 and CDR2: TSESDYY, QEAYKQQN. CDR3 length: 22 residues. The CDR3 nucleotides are TGTGCTTATAGGAGCTCTATGCCTTCCCCCGGGTTTACTGGGGTCCAGGGCTTTAAACTCATCTTT. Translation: CAYRSSMPSPGFTGVQGFKLIF.

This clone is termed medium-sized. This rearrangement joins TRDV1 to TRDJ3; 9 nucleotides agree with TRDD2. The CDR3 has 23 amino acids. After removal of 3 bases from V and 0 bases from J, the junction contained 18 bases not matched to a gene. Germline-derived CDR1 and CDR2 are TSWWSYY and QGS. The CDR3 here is CALGDRPSYVVASSSWDTRQMFF. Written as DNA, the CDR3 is TGTGCTCTTGGGGACCGGCCTTCCTACGTCGTGGCGAGTAGCTCCTGGGACACCCGACAGATGTTTTTC.